This section outlines one T cell receptor (beta chain) sequence together with its context. The antigen remains unidentified. This sample is part of a study of OX40 agonist ivuxolimab in advanced cancers. Whole-study context: Cancers in dose escalation were hepatocellular, melanoma, renal cell and head and neck. Findings and limits, study-wide: Patients who responded partially at 0.1-3.0 mg/kg showed clonal expansion ranking among the lowest. Both CD4+ and CD8+ T cell populations in blood had undergone clonal expansion by week 6 at 0.1 to 3.0 mg/kg.

Blood got drawn at baseline, again on cycle 4 day 1, and then on cycle 7 day 1. Method: immunoSEQ multiplex PCR; TCRdb's copy keeps in-frame clones and lacks some. The table lists approximately 110,000 clones, 85% to 95% of them singletons. The specimen comprised CD4+ or CD8+ T cells sorted from blood, sampled in a trial of the OX40 agonist ivuxolimab. This TCR was recovered from an adult with an advanced solid tumor such as melanoma, head and neck, liver or kidney cancer.

The CDR3: CATWGTGVTGELFF. The CDR3 coding sequence is TGTGCCACCTGGGGGACAGGGGTCACCGGGGAGCTGTTTTTT. V and J are TRBV28 and TRBJ2-2; TRBD1 matches at 10 bases. Unmatched junction bases numbered 6, after V lost 10 bases and J lost 4 bases. This CDR3 has 14 residues. Per germline, CDR1 MDHEN and CDR2 SYDVKM.